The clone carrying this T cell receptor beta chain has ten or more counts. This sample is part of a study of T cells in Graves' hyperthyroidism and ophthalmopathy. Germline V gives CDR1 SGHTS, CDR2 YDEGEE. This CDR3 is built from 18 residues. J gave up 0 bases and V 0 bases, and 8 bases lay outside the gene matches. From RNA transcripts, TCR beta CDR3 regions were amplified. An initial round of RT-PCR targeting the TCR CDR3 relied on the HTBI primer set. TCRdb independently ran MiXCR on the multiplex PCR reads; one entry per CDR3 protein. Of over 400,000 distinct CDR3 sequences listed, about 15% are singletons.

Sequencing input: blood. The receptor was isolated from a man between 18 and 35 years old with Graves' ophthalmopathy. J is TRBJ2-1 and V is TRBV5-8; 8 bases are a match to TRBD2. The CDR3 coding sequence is TGTGCCAGCAGCTTGGGGCTAGCGGGTATGAGCTCCTACAATGAGCAGTTCTTC. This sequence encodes CASSLGLAGMSSYNEQFF.